Presented here are 14 T cell receptor beta chains from one specimen sequenced in a study of early T cells in non-severe SARS-CoV-2 infection. In TCRdb, the 5' RACE reads were re-called with MiXCR into one record per CDR3 protein. In the table there are tens of thousands of distinct CDR3 sequences, 5.5% to 6.5% of which are singletons. The specimen sequenced was whole blood. All receptors derive from an adult who was a healthcare worker with PCR-confirmed SARS-CoV-2 infection or an uninfected control (not recorded which).

This clonotype was counted between two and nine times. V gene TRBV19 combines with J gene TRBJ2-3, with 8 nucleotides matching TRBD2. From germline, CDR1 is LNHDA and CDR2 SQIVND (reference sequence). This CDR3 region has 15 residues. J was trimmed by 0 bases and V by 9 bases; bases with no gene match: 8. The chain's CDR3 is CASSGGNPSTDTQYF. The CDR3 nucleotides are TGTGCCAGCAGCGGGGGCAACCCTAGCACAGATACGCAGTATTTT.

This clonotype has only a few counts. This chain connects TRBV19 to TRBJ1-5; D might be TRBD1 (6 bases). This CDR3 spans 15 amino acids. V lost 7 bases and J lost 3, with 16 bases in between. Germline assignment: CDR1 LNHDA and CDR2 SQIVND (reference sequence). CDR3 protein: CASTITGHYNQPQHF. The CDR3 DNA is TGTGCCAGTACCATAACGGGACACTACAATCAGCCCCAGCATTTT.

The genes are TRBV6-1 and TRBJ1-1; 7 bases agree with TRBD1. The CDR3 totals 13 residues. Germline loops: CDR1 MNHNS, CDR2 SASEGT. The ends lost 7 bases at V and 5 bases at J; junction bases unmatched: 7. The CDR3 loop is CASIVDRATEAFF. In DNA, the CDR3 is TGTGCCAGCATCGTCGACAGGGCTACTGAAGCTTTCTTT.

This rearrangement joins TRBV2 to TRBJ1-2, with D possibly matching TRBD1 (6 bases). Per germline, CDR1 SNHLY and CDR2 FYNNEI. This CDR3 region has 13 residues. Between the trimmed V and J ends, which lost 5 bases and 2 bases, there was a span of 9 bases. CDR3 amino acids: CASSRDNNYGYTF. The CDR3 DNA is TGTGCCAGCAGTCGGGACAACAACTATGGCTACACCTTC. Looking up the rest from reference TRBV2 and TRBJ1-2 gives the full variable domain: EPEVTQTPSHQVTQMGQEVILRCVPISNHLYFYWYRQILGQKVEFLVSFYNNEISEKSEIFDDQFSVERPDGSNFTLKIRSTKLEDSAMYFCASSRDNNYGYTFGSGTRLTVV.

This clonotype was recorded a few times. V is TRBV3-1 and J is TRBJ2-3, with D tentatively TRBD2 (6 bases). This CDR3 is built from 15 residues. The germline CDR1 and CDR2 sequences are LGHDT and YNNKEL (reference sequence). V was cut by 1 base and J by 8 bases, with 16 bases left in between. This CDR3 reads CASSQGPLRGGTQYF. The CDR3 bases are TGTGCCAGCAGCCAAGGTCCTCTGCGGGGTGGTACGCAGTATTTT.

About this clonotype itself: A much larger clone lies one base from this, so it may be a read error. V is TRBV5-1 and J is TRBJ1-4; 7 bases are a match to TRBD1. Germline CDR1 and CDR2: SGHRS and YFSETQ. The length of the CDR3 is 14 residues. CDR3 nucleotides: TGCACCAGCAACCGGGGACAGCCAAATGAAAAACTGTTTTTT. Residues: CTSNRGQPNEKLFF.

The table lists this clonotype with many counts. The V gene is TRBV7-6, the J gene TRBJ2-7; 7 bases map to TRBD1. V was clipped by 4 bases and J by 2 bases; unmatched bases: 2. Germline loops: CDR1 SGHVS, CDR2 FNYEAQ. CDR3 length: 13 amino acids. The CDR3 spells CASSYTGAYEQYF. The CDR3 bases are TGTGCCAGCAGCTATACAGGGGCCTACGAGCAGTACTTC.

The chain carries TRBV5-4 and TRBJ2-2; D might be TRBD2 (5 bases). Germline V gives CDR1 SGHNT, CDR2 YYREEE (reference sequence). V lost 4 bases to trimming and J lost 6 bases, with 13 bases between them. CDR3 length: 14 residues. In DNA form, the CDR3 reads TGTGCCAGCAGCCCGCGCCTAGCCCCCGGGGAGCTGTTTTTT. Its protein product is CASSPRLAPGELFF.

This clonotype was seen only a few times. This chain links TRBV27 with TRBJ2-6; possibly TRBD1 for D (7 bases). This CDR3 comprises 17 residues. Trimming left V 6 bases short and J 3 bases short, with 18 bases between. Looked up from germline, CDR1 is MNHEY and CDR2 is SMNVEV (reference sequence). This CDR3 is CASRIQGGSSGANVLTF. In DNA, the CDR3 is TGTGCCAGCAGAATCCAGGGGGGCTCTAGTGGGGCCAACGTCCTGACTTTC.

This clonotype was recorded many times. The chain links TRBV7-9 to TRBJ1-4; D uncertain. Germline CDR1 reads SEHNR; CDR2 reads FQNEAQ (reference sequence). The CDR3 loop spans 17 amino acids. The V end was cut by 0 bases, the J end by 4 bases, with 15 bases between. The chain's CDR3 is CASSLAAPRQINEKLFF. The CDR3 DNA sequence: TGTGCCAGCAGCTTAGCGGCACCGCGTCAGATTAATGAAAAACTGTTTTTT.

This clonotype was found many times. The chain links TRBV5-1 to TRBJ2-3; no firm D call. Between the trimmed V and J ends, which lost 3 bases and 6 bases, there was a span of 20 bases. Per the germline V gene, CDR1 is SGHRS and CDR2 is YFSETQ. The CDR3 consists of 16 residues. CDR3 bases: TGCGCCAGCAGCTCTCCTGATGGGTCCCAAGTGGATACGCAGTATTTT. Translating gives CASSSPDGSQVDTQYF.

This clonotype was observed many times. The chain joins TRBV27 to TRBJ2-5; 7 bases map to TRBD2. The CDR3 is 14 amino acids. Germline loops: CDR1 MNHEY, CDR2 SMNVEV (reference sequence). V was clipped by 5 bases and J by 1 base; unmatched bases: 4. In DNA, the CDR3 is TGTGCCAGCAGTAGCGGGGCGATCCAAGAGACCCAGTACTTC. Translation: CASSSGAIQETQYF.

This chain connects TRBV12-3 or TRBV12-4 to TRBJ2-7; the D gene could be TRBD1 or TRBD2 (5 bases each). The ends were cut back, 11 bases at V and 2 bases at J, with 13 bases in the middle. The CDR3 extends over 12 amino acids. In DNA form, the CDR3 reads TGTGCCTCCCGAGGGGATCCCTACGAGCAGTACTTC. Its translation is CASRGDPYEQYF.

This rearrangement joins TRBV5-1 to TRBJ2-7; TRBD1 aligns across 12 bases. The germline CDR1 and CDR2 sequences are SGHRS and YFSETQ. The CDR3 length is 16 residues. The ends lost 4 bases at V and 6 bases at J; junction bases unmatched: 11. This chain's CDR3 is CASSPWPGQGAGEQYF. CDR3 nucleotide sequence: TGCGCCAGCAGCCCCTGGCCGGGACAGGGGGCCGGCGAGCAGTACTTC.